This T cell receptor beta chain comes out of a study of blood T cell repertoires in COVID-19. Study in general: Acute and convalescent COVID-19 specimens originated in the United States, Italy and Spain.

Using immunoSEQ multiplex PCR, the repertoire was profiled, and TCRdb retains in-frame clones only, with some absent. Of just under 350,000 clones listed, approximately 82% were seen once; the top ten hold about 2.7%. Deletions cut 4 bases from V and 6 bases from J, with 12 bases between. The CDR3 runs to 13 residues. Germline CDR1 is LGHNA and CDR2 is YSLEER. Input material: peripheral blood. V usage is TRBV4-3 and J usage is TRBJ1-2; D unresolved. This receptor was taken from a man aged 25 to 40 with active or convalescent COVID-19. CDR3 loop: CASSPRVADGYTF. The DNA of the CDR3 is TGCGCCAGCAGCCCCCGAGTCGCCGATGGCTACACCTTC.